This TCR beta chain comes out of a study of blood T cell repertoires in COVID-19 (dated by TCRdb to 2019 to 2021). About the full investigation: The collaborator samples originated in the United States, Italy and Spain and spanned the acute and convalescent phases of COVID-19. The samples were drawn from the first 160 participants of the ongoing ImmuneRACE study and from more than 1,000 subjects provided by 6 global collaborators. The sample metadata nearly always contained a de-identified subject ID, COVID-19 status, age in years and sex. HLA class I and class II types, where available, came from metadata supplied by the sample provider rather than from assay-based typing. The repertoires were made available in a free public database intended to serve as a resource for research on the immune response to SARS-CoV-2. The prospective study material was composed of cDNA or gDNA derived from T cells, B-cell-depleted T cells, or PBMCs. Deeply sampled blood TCRbeta repertoires from subjects exposed to, actively infected with, or recovered from COVID-19 were included in the dataset. General conclusions and limits of the study: How much clinical and demographic metadata was included differed by source and by participant, and the metadata was provided uncurated.

CDR3 length: 17 amino acids, cysteine to phenylalanine. CDR3 DNA only is kept here, 51 bases in frame from base 1. In the germline V gene, CDR1 corresponds to SGHRS and CDR2 to YFSETQ. V drops 4 bases and J drops 0 bases, leaving 19 bases in between. This clone was recorded only once. Its antigen specificity is not known. No much larger clonotype is one base removed from it; base qualities were not supplied. Another Seattle source contributed samples from volunteer blood donors who had recovered from COVID-19. Collaborating institutions collected whole blood in K2EDTA tubes following their own protocols. Collaborator samples were shipped for TCRbeta analysis as frozen whole blood, isolated PBMCs, or DNA extracted from either sample type. TCRbeta CDR3 regions were amplified from genomic DNA by means of the immunoSEQ Assay, a bias-controlled multiplex PCR. Processing in the source paper ran as follows. The number of nucleated cells in each sample was estimated by amplification of reference gene primers within the assay. Sequence reads were collapsed and filtered to measure the absolute abundance of every unique TCRbeta CDR3 rearrangement. For each sample, productive Simpson clonality was calculated as the square root of Simpson's diversity index over productive rearrangements. Imported from immuneACCESS, the table was reduced by TCRdb to in-frame sequences with V and J called. These copies leave out some clones; in studies compared against another copy, an unresolved V gene accounts for under half, and the cause of the remainder is not known. V and J calls and clone size come straight from that table; D and trimming were deduced from the DNA. This sample comprises hundreds of thousands of clones, about 83% of them detected only once. The ten largest clonotypes hold 8% to 10% of the sample.

The chain couples TRBV5-1 to TRBJ1-1; the D gene is perhaps TRBD1, from 5 matching bases. The origin of this receptor is a woman aged 50 to 60 who had recovered from COVID-19. The sequencing input was peripheral blood. The sequenced DNA: TGCGCCAGCAGCACCCCTGGGGCGAATATAGTGAACACTGAAGCTTTCTTT. Its product reads: CASSTPGANIVNTEAFF.